Sequencing of this TCR beta chain was carried out in a study of CD4 T cells in relation to SARS-CoV-2 and coronaviruses. Notes on the study in general: According to naive versus memory sequencing, detected responses are memory recall, not newly primed. In roughly 60% of donors, memory CD4+ clonotypes crossrecognized SARS-CoV-2 and at least one common cold coronavirus spike.

This clone was counted between two and nine times. Antigen: not known. Deep TCR-beta sequencing used DNA from uncultured naive and memory CD4+ T cells. Here immunoSEQ multiplex PCR was the method, and the copy in TCRdb shows in-frame clones only, minus some. The sample lists around 70,000 clones; 80% to 90% were seen once. CD4+ T cells from unexposed donors were obtained before the COVID-19 pandemic (2011-2018). There are 12 residues in the CDR3. Trimming left V 4 bases short and J 8 bases short, with 11 bases between. Germline CDR1 is LNHDA and CDR2 is SQIVND (reference sequence). Sequenced material: memory CD4+ T cells from PBMCs. The clonotype comes from a human donor in good health. The chain has TRBV19 and TRBJ1-2; D might be TRBD1 (5 bases). CDR3 in DNA: TGTGCCAGTAGTAGCCAGGGTGACGGCTACACCTTC. Protein sequence: CASSSQGDGYTF. Together with reference TRBV19 and TRBJ1-2, the CDR3 gives the full variable domain: DGGITQSPKYLFRKEGQNVTLSCEQNLNHDAMYWYRQDPGQGLRLIYYSQIVNDFQKGDIAEGYSVSREKKESFPLTVTSAQKNPTAFYLCASSSQGDGYTFGSGTRLTVV.